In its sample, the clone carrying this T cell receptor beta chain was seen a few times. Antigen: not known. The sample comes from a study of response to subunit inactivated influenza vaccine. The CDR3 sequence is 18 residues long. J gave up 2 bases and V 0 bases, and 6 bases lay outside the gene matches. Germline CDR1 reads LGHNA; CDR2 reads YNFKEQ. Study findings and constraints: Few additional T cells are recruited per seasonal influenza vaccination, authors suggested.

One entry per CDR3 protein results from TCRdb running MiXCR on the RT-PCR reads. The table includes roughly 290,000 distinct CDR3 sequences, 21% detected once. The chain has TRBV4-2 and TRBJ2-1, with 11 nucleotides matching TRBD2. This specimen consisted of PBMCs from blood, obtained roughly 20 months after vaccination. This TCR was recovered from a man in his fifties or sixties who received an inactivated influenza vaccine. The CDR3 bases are TGTGCCAGCAGCCAAGATTCGGCTAGCGGGGGGACCTACAATGAGCAGTTCTTC. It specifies CASSQDSASGGTYNEQFF.